These T cell receptor beta chains were read from a single sample in a study of T cells after yellow fever vaccination. MiXCR was run by TCRdb on the 5' RACE reads, yielding one entry per CDR3 protein. Altogether tens of thousands of distinct CDR3 sequences are present, approximately 6.9% being singletons, with the ten largest covering 35%. The sample here was CD8+ T cells sorted from PBMCs, taken 4 to 6 days after the first yellow fever vaccination. These receptors were obtained from a man younger than 30 who received the YFV17D yellow fever vaccine. The CDR3 runs from the conserved cysteine through the conserved F or W. The order of the fields is D gene, V gene, J gene, clone size, CDR3 DNA, CDR3 protein. A D gene is named only where the DNA matches it firmly. For some rows the clone size is stated as once, few or many, or as a class when expanded; others skip it.

TRBD1	TRBV20-1	TRBJ1-5	many	TGCAGTGCTAGAGATCGGACAGGGGGAGGGCATCAGCCCCAGCATTTT	CSARDRTGGGHQPQHF
TRBD1	TRBV2	TRBJ2-7	few	TGTGCCAGCAGTCCCGGGACAGTTAGGCCCTACGAGCAGTACTTC	CASSPGTVRPYEQYF
TRBD1	TRBV12-3/TRBV12-4	TRBJ2-2	few	TGTGCCAGCAGCCCTCGGGACAGAGGAACCGGGGAGCTGTTTTTT	CASSPRDRGTGELFF
TRBD1	TRBV6-1	TRBJ1-5	NA	TGTGCCAGCAGTCCTTGGCCCGACGGACAGGGTGATCAGCCCCAGCATTTT	CASSPWPDGQGDQPQHF
TRBD2	TRBV12-3/TRBV12-4	TRBJ2-3	many	TGTGCCAGCACCTCACCGGCAGCGGGGGCCTCCACAGATACGCAGTATTTT	CASTSPAAGASTDTQYF
NA	TRBV19	TRBJ2-2	NA	TGTGCCAGTATCCACAACACCGGGGAGCTGTTTTTT	CASIHNTGELFF
NA	TRBV4-2	TRBJ1-1	many	TGTGCCAGCAGCCAAGATGAGCGGGCTACAGGTCTTAACACTGAAGCTTTCTTT	CASSQDERATGLNTEAFF
NA	TRBV4-2	TRBJ1-2	many	TGTGCCAGCAGCCAAGAGGGCCCGGACGGATCCTATGGCTACACCTTC	CASSQEGPDGSYGYTF
TRBD1	TRBV12-3/TRBV12-4	TRBJ2-7	NA	TGTGCCAGCAGTTTCACAGGGGCCGGACCCTACGAGCAGTACTTC	CASSFTGAGPYEQYF
NA	TRBV11-2	TRBJ2-7	few	TGTGCCAGCAGCTTATCCCCTATCGGCTACGAGCAGTACTTC	CASSLSPIGYEQYF
TRBD1	TRBV4-3	TRBJ2-1	NA	TGCGCCAGCAGCCAGGGCAAACAGGGGCATGAGCAGTTCTTC	CASSQGKQGHEQFF
NA	TRBV7-9	TRBJ1-5	NA	TGTGCCAGCAGCTTAGGGAGGGTGGGCCAGCCCCAGCATTTT	CASSLGRVGQPQHF
NA	TRBV20-1	TRBJ2-3	few	TGCAGTGCTAGAGACCCGGGCGGGTCTTATACGCAGTATTTT	CSARDPGGSYTQYF
TRBD2	TRBV6-2/TRBV6-3	TRBJ2-1	many	TGTGCCAGCAGCGGGGGGGCCGAAAATGAGCAGTTCTTC	CASSGGAENEQFF
NA	TRBV16	TRBJ2-5	NA	TGTGCCAGCAGCCAATCGTTTAGGTGGGAGACCCAGTACTTC	CASSQSFRWETQYF
TRBD2	TRBV19	TRBJ2-1	many	TGTGCCAGTAGTAAGACTAGCGGCTCCTACAATGAGCAGTTCTTC	CASSKTSGSYNEQFF
TRBD2	TRBV7-2	TRBJ2-3	NA	TGTGCCAGCAGCAATCAACTAGCGGGGGGGTTAGATACGCAGTATTTT	CASSNQLAGGLDTQYF